The clone carrying this T cell receptor (beta chain) was observed a few times. What it binds is unknown. Unsorted whole blood yielded the blood RNA, and germline DNA was also extracted. Chronic HBV infection was present in the patients, who were treatment-naive. Investigators obtained around 4 milliliters of peripheral blood ahead of surgery. The input was roughly 0.5 ug total RNA; TCR beta cDNA was made from it with a constant-region primer. The TCR beta library was amplified through three nested multiplex PCR rounds in a modified ARM-PCR procedure. A C-beta reverse primer and TRBV1-TRBV30 forward primers served in each of the first two PCR rounds, at about 10 cycles apiece. Each CDR3 protein gets one entry after TCRdb re-called the multiplex PCR reads with MiXCR. The sample yields 300,000 to 350,000 distinct CDR3 sequences, roughly 60% seen once. The data were taken from a study of tumor-infiltrating lymphocytes in primary liver carcinoma. Study as a whole: The study included patients who were men and women aged 30 to 69 years.

The study's findings and limits: Pairs of tumor regions overlapped more than tumor-adjacent and tumor-blood pairs did.

Germline assignment: CDR1 SEHNR and CDR2 FQNEAQ (reference sequence). CDR3 length equals 13 residues. The V gene end was trimmed by 6 bases and the J gene end by 4 bases; junction bases not matched to a gene: 3. This sequence was found in a woman aged 25 to 45 with primary liver carcinoma and hepatitis B virus infection. The chain recombines TRBV7-9 with TRBJ1-5; the match to TRBD1 covers 7 bases. The sequencing input was peripheral blood. The CDR3 DNA is TGTGCCAGCAGTCCACAGGGGAATCAGCCCCAGCATTTT. Translation: CASSPQGNQPQHF.